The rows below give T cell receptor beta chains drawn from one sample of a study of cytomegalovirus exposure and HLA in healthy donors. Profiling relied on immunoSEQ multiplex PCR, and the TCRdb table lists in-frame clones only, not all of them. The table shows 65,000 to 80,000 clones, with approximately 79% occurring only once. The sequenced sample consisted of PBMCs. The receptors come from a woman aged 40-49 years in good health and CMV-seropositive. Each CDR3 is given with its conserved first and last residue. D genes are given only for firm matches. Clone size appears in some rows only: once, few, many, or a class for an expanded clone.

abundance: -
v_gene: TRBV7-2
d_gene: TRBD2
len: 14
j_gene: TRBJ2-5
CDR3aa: CASSLAREQETQYF
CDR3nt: TGTGCCAGCAGCTTAGCGCGGGAGCAAGAGACCCAGTACTTC

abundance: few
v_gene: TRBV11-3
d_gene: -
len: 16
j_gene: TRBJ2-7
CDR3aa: CASSLDSAGWSHEQYF
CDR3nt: TGTGCCAGCAGCTTAGATTCGGCAGGGTGGAGTCACGAGCAGTACTTC

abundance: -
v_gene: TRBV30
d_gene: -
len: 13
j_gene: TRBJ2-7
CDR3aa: CAWRGEAHYEQYF
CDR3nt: TGTGCCTGGAGAGGGGAGGCCCACTACGAGCAGTACTTC

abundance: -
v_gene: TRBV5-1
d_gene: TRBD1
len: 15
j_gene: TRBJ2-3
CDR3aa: CASSPGTGRTDTQYF
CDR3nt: TGCGCCAGCAGCCCGGGGACAGGGCGCACAGATACGCAGTATTTT

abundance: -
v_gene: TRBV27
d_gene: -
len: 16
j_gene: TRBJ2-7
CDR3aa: CASSPPPWTDSYEQYF
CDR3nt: TGTGCCAGCAGTCCCCCCCCGTGGACAGACTCCTACGAGCAGTACTTC

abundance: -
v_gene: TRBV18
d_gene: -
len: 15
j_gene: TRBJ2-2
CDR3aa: CASSPGLGDAGELFF
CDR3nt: TGTGCCAGCTCACCGGGACTCGGGGACGCCGGGGAGCTGTTTTTT

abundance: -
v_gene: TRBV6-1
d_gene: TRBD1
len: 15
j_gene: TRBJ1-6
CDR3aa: CASSEVDRGNSPLHF
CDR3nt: TGTGCCAGCAGTGAAGTCGACAGGGGTAATTCACCCCTCCACTTT

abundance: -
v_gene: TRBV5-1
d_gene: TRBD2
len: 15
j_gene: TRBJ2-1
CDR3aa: CASSLRTSGGNEQFF
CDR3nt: TGCGCCAGCAGCCTCCGGACTAGCGGGGGGAATGAGCAGTTCTTC

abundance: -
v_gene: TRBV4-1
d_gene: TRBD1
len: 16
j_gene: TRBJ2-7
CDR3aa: CASSQNYPGQSYEQYF
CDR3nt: TGCGCCAGCAGCCAAAATTATCCGGGACAGTCTTACGAGCAGTACTTC

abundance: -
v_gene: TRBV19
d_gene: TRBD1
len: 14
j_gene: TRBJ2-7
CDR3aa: CASSISTGEYEQYF
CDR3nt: TGTGCCAGTAGTATATCGACAGGGGAATACGAGCAGTACTTC

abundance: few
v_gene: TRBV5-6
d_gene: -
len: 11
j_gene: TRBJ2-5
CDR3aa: CASSYKETQYF
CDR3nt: TGTGCCAGCAGCTATAAAGAGACCCAGTACTTC

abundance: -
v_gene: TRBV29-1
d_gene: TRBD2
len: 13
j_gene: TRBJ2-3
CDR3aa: CSVVTSGGYTQYF
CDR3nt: TGCAGCGTTGTCACCTCGGGGGGGTATACGCAGTATTTT

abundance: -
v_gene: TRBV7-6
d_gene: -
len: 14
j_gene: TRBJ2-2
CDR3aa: CASSLSGNTGELFF
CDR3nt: TGTGCCAGCAGCTTATCCGGGAACACCGGGGAGCTGTTTTTT

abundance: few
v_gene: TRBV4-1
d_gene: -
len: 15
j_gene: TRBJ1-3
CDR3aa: CASSQDWGVGNTIYF
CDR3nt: TGCGCCAGCAGCCAAGACTGGGGGGTCGGAAACACCATATATTTT

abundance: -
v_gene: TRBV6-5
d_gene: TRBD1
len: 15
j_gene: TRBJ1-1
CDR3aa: CASSGAGTDKTEAFF
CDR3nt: TGTGCCAGCAGCGGCGCCGGGACAGATAAAACGGAAGCTTTCTTT

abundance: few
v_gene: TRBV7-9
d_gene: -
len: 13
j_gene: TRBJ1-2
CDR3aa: CASSLAGGSGYTF
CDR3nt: TGTGCCAGCAGCTTAGCTGGAGGGTCTGGCTACACCTTC

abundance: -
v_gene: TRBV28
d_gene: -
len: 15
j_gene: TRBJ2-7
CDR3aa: CASSLFGGPSYEQYF
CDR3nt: TGTGCCAGCAGTTTATTTGGGGGCCCCTCCTACGAGCAGTACTTC

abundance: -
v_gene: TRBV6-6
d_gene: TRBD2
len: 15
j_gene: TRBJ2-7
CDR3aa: CASRAGAGGSYEQYF
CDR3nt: TGTGCCAGCAGAGCGGGAGCGGGAGGGTCCTACGAGCAGTACTTC

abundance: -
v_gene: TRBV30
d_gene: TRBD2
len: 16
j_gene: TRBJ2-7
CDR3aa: CAWRAGLAGGSSEQYF
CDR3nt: TGTGCCTGGAGAGCAGGCCTAGCGGGAGGTTCGAGCGAGCAGTACTTC

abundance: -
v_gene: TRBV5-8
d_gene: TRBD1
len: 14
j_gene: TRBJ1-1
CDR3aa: CASSPGQGSEAAFF
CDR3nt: TGTGCCAGCAGCCCGGGACAGGGGTCTGAAGCGGCTTTCTTT

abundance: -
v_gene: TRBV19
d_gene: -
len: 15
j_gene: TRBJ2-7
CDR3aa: CASSIDGNPTYEQYF
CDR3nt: TGTGCCAGTAGTATAGACGGGAATCCTACCTACGAGCAGTACTTC

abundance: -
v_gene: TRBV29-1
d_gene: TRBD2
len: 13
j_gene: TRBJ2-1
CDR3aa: CSVGGLAVPVRFF
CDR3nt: TGCAGCGTTGGGGGACTAGCGGTGCCTGTGAGGTTCTTC

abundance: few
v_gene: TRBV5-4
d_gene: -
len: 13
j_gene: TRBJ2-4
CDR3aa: CASSLGGENIQYF
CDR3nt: TGTGCCAGCAGCTTGGGGGGAGAAAACATTCAGTACTTC

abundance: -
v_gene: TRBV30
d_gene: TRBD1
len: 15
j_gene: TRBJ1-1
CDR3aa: CAWSAWGTAKLEAFF
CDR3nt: TGTGCCTGGAGTGCCTGGGGGACAGCCAAGTTGGAAGCTTTCTTT

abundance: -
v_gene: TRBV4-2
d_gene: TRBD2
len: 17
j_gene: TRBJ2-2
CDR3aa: CASSQDEAGGGTGELFF
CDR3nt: TGTGCCAGCAGCCAAGATGAAGCGGGAGGAGGCACCGGGGAGCTGTTTTTT

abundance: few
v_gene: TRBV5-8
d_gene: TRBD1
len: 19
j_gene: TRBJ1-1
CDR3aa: CASSLAQGFDQGENTEAFF
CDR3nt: TGTGCCAGCAGCTTGGCCCAGGGATTCGATCAGGGGGAGAACACTGAAGCTTTCTTT

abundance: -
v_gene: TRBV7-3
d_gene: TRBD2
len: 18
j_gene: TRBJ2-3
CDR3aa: CASSLRRGAGGLADTQYF
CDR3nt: TGTGCCAGCAGCTTAAGACGTGGGGCGGGGGGGCTTGCAGATACGCAGTATTTT

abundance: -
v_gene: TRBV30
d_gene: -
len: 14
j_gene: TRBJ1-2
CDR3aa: CAWSKGLGVNGYTF
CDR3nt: TGTGCCTGGAGTAAGGGCTTAGGGGTGAACGGCTACACCTTC

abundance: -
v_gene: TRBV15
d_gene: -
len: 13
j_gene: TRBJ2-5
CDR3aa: CATSPGRTETQYF
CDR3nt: TGTGCCACCAGCCCCGGGAGAACTGAGACCCAGTACTTC

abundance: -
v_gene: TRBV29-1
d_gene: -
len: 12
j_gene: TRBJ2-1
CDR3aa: CSAEDSYNEQFF
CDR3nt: TGCAGCGCCGAGGACAGTTACAATGAGCAGTTCTTC

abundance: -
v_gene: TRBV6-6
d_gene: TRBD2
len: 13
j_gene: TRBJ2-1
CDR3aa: CASNAGVTVEQFF
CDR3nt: TGTGCCAGCAACGCGGGAGTGACAGTTGAGCAGTTCTTC

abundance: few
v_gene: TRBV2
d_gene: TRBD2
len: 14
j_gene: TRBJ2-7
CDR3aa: CASRRTSGSGEQYF
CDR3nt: TGTGCCAGCAGGAGGACTAGCGGGAGCGGGGAGCAGTACTTC

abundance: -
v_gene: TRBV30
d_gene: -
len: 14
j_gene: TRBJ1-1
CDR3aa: CAWSVLSPNTEAFF
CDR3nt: TGTGCCTGGAGTGTACTGTCACCGAACACTGAAGCTTTCTTT

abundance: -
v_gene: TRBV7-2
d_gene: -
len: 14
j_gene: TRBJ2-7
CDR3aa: CASSLGDSTYEQYF
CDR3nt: TGTGCCAGCAGCTTAGGGGACTCTACCTACGAGCAGTACTTC

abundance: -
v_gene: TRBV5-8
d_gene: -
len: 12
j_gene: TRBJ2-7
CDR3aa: CASRIQAYEQYF
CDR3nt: TGTGCCAGCAGAATACAGGCCTACGAGCAGTACTTC

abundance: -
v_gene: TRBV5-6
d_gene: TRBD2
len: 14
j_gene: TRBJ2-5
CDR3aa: CASRRAGAAWTQYF
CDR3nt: TGTGCCAGCAGACGGGCGGGAGCGGCGTGGACCCAGTACTTC

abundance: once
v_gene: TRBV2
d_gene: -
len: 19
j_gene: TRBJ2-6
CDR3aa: CASSARAETVNSGANVLTF
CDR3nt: TGTGCCAGCAGTGCGCGAGCGGAGACCGTAAACTCTGGGGCCAACGTCCTGACTTTC

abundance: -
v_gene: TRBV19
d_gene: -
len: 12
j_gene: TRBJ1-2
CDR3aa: CASSIGPGGYTF
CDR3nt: TGTGCCAGTAGTATCGGTCCGGGGGGCTACACCTTC

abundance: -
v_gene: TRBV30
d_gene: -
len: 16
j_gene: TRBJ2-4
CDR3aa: CAWRAADRLTKNIQYF
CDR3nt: TGTGCCTGGAGGGCCGCCGACAGATTGACTAAAAACATTCAGTACTTC

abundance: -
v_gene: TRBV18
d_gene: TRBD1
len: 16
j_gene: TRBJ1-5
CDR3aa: CASSSVPGGSGQPQHF
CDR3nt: TGTGCCAGCTCATCCGTCCCAGGGGGATCAGGTCAGCCCCAGCATTTT

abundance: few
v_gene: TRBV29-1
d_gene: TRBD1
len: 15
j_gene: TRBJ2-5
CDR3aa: CSVEPDRGRQETQYF
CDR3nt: TGCAGCGTTGAGCCCGACAGGGGGCGGCAAGAGACCCAGTACTTC

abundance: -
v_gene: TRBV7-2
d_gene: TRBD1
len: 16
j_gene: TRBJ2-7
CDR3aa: CASSADSGTGRSEQYF
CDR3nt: TGTGCCAGCAGCGCAGACTCCGGGACAGGGAGGTCCGAGCAGTACTTC